The source of this T cell receptor (beta chain) is a study of blood T cells in healthy people across ages. Study-wide context: Template switching recovered approximately one barcoded beta molecule for every two T cells. Overall study results and limits: Researchers deemed the diversity estimates from one million T cells underestimates.

The second PCR ran about 6 to 11 cycles with a sample-barcoded 5' primer and J-beta primers. The authors tagged each cDNA molecule using a template-switch adaptor with 12 random nucleotides. One entry per CDR3 protein, called by TCRdb with MiXCR from the 5' RACE reads. This table has about 800,000 distinct CDR3 sequences, more than 20% appearing once. V gave up 0 bases and J gave up 2 bases, with 11 bases separating them. Germline V CDR1 and CDR2: SGHDT, YYEEEE. CDR3 length: 15 amino acids. This clonotype was picked up a small number of times. Its antigen remains unidentified. The same data also went into a second study, on T cells of mothers and their children. That work states: The sample comes from fewer than ten healthy Caucasian donors: mothers and children.

Sample: blood. The source of this sequence is a boy aged 5 to 17 in good health. V is TRBV5-6 and J is TRBJ1-1, with D unclear. CDR3 sequence reads: CASSLALFRNTEAFF. CDR3 nucleotides: TGTGCCAGCAGCTTGGCCCTTTTCAGAAACACTGAAGCTTTCTTT.